This T cell receptor beta chain is drawn from a study of PD-1 blockade in classical Hodgkin lymphoma. Measured with immunoSEQ multiplex PCR; TCRdb has only the in-frame clones, and not every one. The sample lists under 80,000 clones; 65% to 75% were seen once. Every patient experienced relapse after autologous stem cell transplantation, and brentuximab vedotin exposure varied. In its sample, this clone was seen a few times. Antigen specificity is unknown. V was clipped by 0 bases and J by 7 bases, with 16 bases between them. Germline loops: CDR1 SGHRS, CDR2 YFSETQ. This CDR3 contains 15 residues. Notes on the study in general: The origin of the repertoire differences remains undefined, with disease activity or prior therapy as possible causes.

This sequence originates from a human donor with classical Hodgkin lymphoma. This chain connects TRBV5-1 to TRBJ1-1; TRBD1 might be the D (6 bases). The specimen was peripheral blood mononuclear cells (PBMCs), collected before the second cycle of nivolumab. CDR3 nucleotides: TGCGCCAGCAGCTTGGACCAGGGGAGTATCGGTGAAGCTTTCTTT. This codes for CASSLDQGSIGEAFF.